This T cell receptor (beta chain) was sequenced for a study of T cells in Graves' hyperthyroidism and ophthalmopathy (dated by TCRdb to between 2017 and 2020). With respect to the entire study: Peripheral blood samples were taken at the time of initial diagnosis, prior to any treatment. A discovery cohort of about 96 patients, approximately 44 with Graves' ophthalmopathy and 55 to 65 with stable Graves' hyperthyroidism, was used to find distinguishing TCR V-J signatures. Prospective prediction of ophthalmopathy was tested in an independent validation cohort of under 20 hyperthyroidism patients and some 17 patients who later progressed to ophthalmopathy. The approximately 100 discovery patients were randomly divided into training and test sets at a 7:3 ratio. In several Graves' hyperthyroidism patients, the study also compared T-cell repertoires from thyroid tissue with T-cell repertoires from blood. After sampling, hyperthyroidism patients received methimazole starting at 30 mg daily, and ophthalmopathy patients received high-dose intravenous methylprednisolone. The paper reports TCR Vbeta CDR3 sequencing of over 130 peripheral blood samples: over 40 ophthalmopathy, under 85 hyperthyroidism and approximately 17 progressor patients.

What the work shows at the level of the full study, not this receptor alone: Blood samples also contained most of the expanded thyroid clonotypes (frequency above 0.001), which suggests that blood repertoires may reflect thyroid immune responses. No statistical method was used to set the sample size in advance, and investigators knew the group allocation. In validation, the model predicted progression to ophthalmopathy a median of approximately 6.6 months before onset, with about 64% sensitivity and about 72% specificity. A 13 V-J signature model separated ophthalmopathy from stable hyperthyroidism, with around 91% sensitivity and around 84% specificity in cross-validation and 80%/75% in testing.

The cysteine opens and the phenylalanine closes a CDR3 of 15 amino acids. Only the CDR3 DNA is retained, 45 bases long and in frame from the first base. The CDR1 and CDR2 encoded by the germline V gene (reference sequence) are DFQATT and SNEGSKA. V is cut back by 6 bases and J by 2 bases, with 6 bases in the junction unmatched. Graves' hyperthyroidism was defined as stable when no progression to ophthalmopathy occurred over 18 months of follow-up. Hyperthyroidism patients were newly diagnosed, with disease duration under 2 months, and aged 18 to 65 years. Any patient with an uncontrolled infection, another autoimmune disease, pregnancy or lactation was excluded. Diagnoses were based on clinical symptoms, serum thyroxine and TRAb, thyroid ultrasound and orbital computed tomography. PBMCs were isolated from around 10 ml of fresh peripheral blood by Ficoll-Paque density gradient centrifugation. Trizol reagent was used to extract total RNA, and RNA quality was then checked on an Agilent 2100 Bioanalyzer.

The TCR beta CDR3 regions were amplified from the RNA transcripts. The TCR CDR3 was subjected to a first round of RT-PCR using the HTBI primer set and the Qiagen OneStep RT-PCR kit. A second multiplex PCR round built the libraries, followed by size selection and purification. Libraries were sequenced paired-end with 100 bp reads on an Illumina HiSeq2000. In the authors' own workflow: Raw data were processed with SOAPnuke, discarding reads with adapters, uncalled bases, mean Phred below 15, or no exact constant-primer or identifier match. COPE v1.2.5 was used to merge high-quality paired reads, and clonotypes were defined as unique nucleotide sequences. Clonotypes were aligned to IMGT TRBV, TRBD and TRBJ reference segments using MiTCR v1.1. Analysis was restricted to V-J combinations with a frequency above 0.0001, which covered about 99% of repertoires. The TCS score was defined as F50 (clonal expansion) divided by E x V (chaos), with BLOSUM62-based TCRdist calculated between CDR3 peptides within each V-J. Welch's t-statistics and random forest reduced approximately 520 V-J features to 10 to 15, which were used in a naive Bayes classifier (R e1071). Through fastp at Q25 and MiXCR, TCRdb rebuilt clones from the public reads, retaining in-frame beta chains. Under each unique CDR3 protein, matching rows form one entry showing the most common genes and DNA. TCRdb assigned the V and J calls; the authors' analysis was not used. For this sample the table gives under 300,000 distinct CDR3 sequences, of which roughly an eighth were detected only once. Roughly 7.9% of the sample goes to the ten largest clones.

A note on this clonotype: Which antigen it targets is not known. No base quality information exists; no much larger clone differs at one position.

The chain was built from TRBV20-1 and TRBJ2-1; TRBD2 aligns with 11 central bases. Sequenced material: blood. The sequence came from a woman aged 40 to 50 with Graves' hyperthyroidism. DNA sequence: TGCAGTGCACCTCTAGCGGGAGGCCCCTACAATGAGCAGTTCTTC. Translated, this gives CSAPLAGGPYNEQFF.